This TCR beta chain is from a study of blood T cell repertoires in COVID-19. Produced via immunoSEQ multiplex PCR; TCRdb's table is partial and in-frame only. The sample carries roughly 150,000 clones, around 82% recorded once. There are 14 residues in the CDR3. V lost 7 bases to trimming and J lost 0 bases, with 10 bases between them. Germline V CDR1 and CDR2: LNHDA, SQIVND (reference sequence). The sequenced sample was PBMCs or T cells enriched from blood (not recorded which). The rearrangement links TRBV19 to TRBJ1-5; weak D call: TRBD1 (5 bases). This clonotype originated in a middle-aged man in a cohort exposed to, infected with or recovered from COVID-19 (not recorded which). CDR3 residues: CASTGTYSNQPQHF. The CDR3 coding sequence is TGTGCCAGTACAGGGACTTATAGCAATCAGCCCCAGCATTTT.